This TCR beta chain was observed in a study of tumor-infiltrating lymphocytes in primary liver carcinoma. For the study at large: The tumors ranged from about 4.2 to 10 cm across and fell within stage T1-T3 N0M0. General study points: Tumor-adjacent and tumor-blood pairs displayed less overlap than did pairs of tumor regions.

The V and J ends lost 8 bases and 5 bases respectively, with 21 bases between them. Looked up from germline, CDR1 is SQVTM and CDR2 is ANQGSEA. There are 14 residues in the CDR3. The roughly 19-32 mg bulk tissue piece was not sorted before simultaneous RNA and DNA extraction. Surgical resection treated primary liver carcinoma in the patients. Priming with a constant-region primer yielded TCR beta cDNA from about 450 ng total RNA. TCR beta libraries came from three nested multiplex PCR rounds using slightly modified ARM-PCR. It was with TRBV1-TRBV30 forward primers and a C-beta reverse primer that the first two PCR rounds were run, at about 10 cycles each. TCRdb used MiXCR to reprocess the multiplex PCR reads, holding one entry per CDR3 protein. The table has under 90,000 distinct CDR3 sequences, approximately 70% seen once. Concerning this clonotype itself: Its antigen is still unknown.

The source material was liver tumor tissue from sampling region 1. Subset in this sample: tumor region T1, superior pole. The TCR sequence derives from a man aged 35-49 years with primary liver carcinoma and hepatitis B virus infection. The chain joins TRBV29-1 to TRBJ2-5; D is perhaps TRBD1 or TRBD2 (5 bases each). CDR3 DNA sequence: TGCAGCATCCAGGGCACTGGGGGAACTGAGACCCAGTACTTC. Amino acids: CSIQGTGGTETQYF.